The 8 T cell receptor beta chains listed next were all sequenced from one sample in a study of vaccination and CD4 T cells after COVID-19. These receptors' antigens are unknown. Treatment here: roughly 10-day PBMC culture with coronavirus spike peptide pools or control peptides (ViraFEST assay). Samples of CD4+ T cells were obtained from the unexposed donor before the COVID-19 pandemic (2011-2018). The assay that was used to sequence DNA from cultured CD4+ T cells was the Oncomine TCR Beta short-read assay. TCRdb processed the PCR reads anew with MiXCR; each CDR3 protein has one entry. The data hold thousands of distinct CDR3 sequences, with over 35% observed a single time. Sequencing used CD4+ T cells from blood, cultured in vitro. The receptors stem from a human donor in good health.

Relative to its sample, this clonotype is medium-sized. The chain joins TRBV7-8 to TRBJ2-5; D assignment may be TRBD1 or TRBD2 (5 bases each). Looked up from germline, CDR1 is SGHVS and CDR2 is FQNEAQ. The CDR3 runs to 13 residues. Trimming pared 6 bases from V and 5 bases from J, leaving 13 bases between. CDR3 DNA sequence: TGTGCCAGCAGACTAGGGGTGGGGGAGACCCAGTACTTC. It codes for CASRLGVGETQYF.

The CDR3 sequence is CASKARGGGGASQLNTEAFF. The CDR3 DNA sequence: TGTGCCAGCAAGGCTCGCGGCGGGGGGGGAGCCAGCCAATTGAACACTGAAGCTTTCTTT. The V and J genes are TRBV6-1 and TRBJ1-1; tentatively, D is TRBD1 (5 bases). Trimming took off 7 bases at V and 0 bases at J, with 30 bases between the two ends. The CDR3 is 20 amino acids. The germline V gene has CDR1 MNHNS and CDR2 SASEGT.

The CDR3 sequence: CASSPGLAGTDTQYF. CDR3 bases: TGTGCCAGCAGTCCCGGACTAGCCGGCACAGATACGCAGTATTTT. This chain connects TRBV6-2 or TRBV6-3 to TRBJ2-3; 8 nucleotides align to TRBD2. Looked up from germline, CDR1 is MNHEY and CDR2 is SVGEGT. This CDR3 has 15 residues. The junction had 5 bases not matched to a gene; V was cut back by 5 bases and J by 1 base.

By share, this clonotype ranks as medium-sized. The chain joins TRBV20-1 to TRBJ2-5; 8 bases align to TRBD2. The CDR3 contains 13 residues. CDR1 is DFQATT, CDR2 SNEGSKA, per germline (reference sequence). The V and J ends lost 3 bases and 5 bases, in that order; junction bases with no gene match: 5. CDR3 sequence: CSASGGAVETQYF. As DNA, the CDR3 is TGCAGTGCTAGCGGGGGGGCGGTGGAGACCCAGTACTTC.

In its sample, this clonotype was seen a few times. The chain has TRBV7-2 and TRBJ2-7; 9 bases align to TRBD1. Germline V CDR1 and CDR2: SGHTA, FQGNSA. Trimming cost V 4 bases and J 6 bases; bases outside gene matches: 1. The CDR3 spans 12 residues. The CDR3 sequence: CASSSTGGEQYF. In DNA, the CDR3 is TGTGCCAGCAGCTCGACAGGGGGCGAGCAGTACTTC.

This chain uses TRBV19 with TRBJ1-2, with no clear D. This CDR3 is built from 12 residues. With 10 bases removed from V and 0 bases from J, the gap between germline ends came to 9 bases. Germline CDR1 reads LNHDA; CDR2 reads SQIVND (reference sequence). The CDR3 loop reads CATSVPNYGYTF. The CDR3 nucleotides are TGTGCCACCTCGGTCCCTAACTATGGCTACACCTTC.

The chain links TRBV10-3 to TRBJ2-2; TRBD2 agrees at 8 bases. The CDR3 sequence is 17 residues long. With V trimmed by 4 bases and J by 1 base, 8 bases remained unmatched. The germline gives CDR1 ENHRY, CDR2 SYGVKD. The DNA for the CDR3 is TGTGCCATCAGTGGGGGGGCGGGGGGCCTGAACACCGGGGAGCTGTTTTTT. As protein: CAISGGAGGLNTGELFF.

The rearrangement uses TRBV5-1 and TRBJ1-1; TRBD1 matches at 9 bases. Germline CDR1 reads SGHRS; CDR2 reads YFSETQ. The CDR3 sequence is 15 residues long. V gave up 3 bases and J gave up 5 bases; unmatched junction bases: 8. The CDR3: CASSSTAGTGTEAFF. CDR3 DNA sequence: TGCGCCAGCAGCTCGACGGCCGGGACAGGGACTGAAGCTTTCTTT.